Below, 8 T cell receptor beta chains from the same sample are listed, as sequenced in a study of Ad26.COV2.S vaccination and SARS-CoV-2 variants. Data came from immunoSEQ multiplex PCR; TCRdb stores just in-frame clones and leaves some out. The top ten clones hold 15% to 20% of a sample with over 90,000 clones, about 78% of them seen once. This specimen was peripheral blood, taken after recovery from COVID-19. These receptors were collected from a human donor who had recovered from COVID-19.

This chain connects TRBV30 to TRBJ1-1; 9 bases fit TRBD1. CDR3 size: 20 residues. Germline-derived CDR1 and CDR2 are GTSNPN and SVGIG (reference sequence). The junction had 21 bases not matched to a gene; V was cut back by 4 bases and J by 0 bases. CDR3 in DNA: TGTGCCTGGAAGAGTTCCCGGTGGCTTGGGACAGGGCCCATGAACACTGAAGCTTTCTTT. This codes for CAWKSSRWLGTGPMNTEAFF.

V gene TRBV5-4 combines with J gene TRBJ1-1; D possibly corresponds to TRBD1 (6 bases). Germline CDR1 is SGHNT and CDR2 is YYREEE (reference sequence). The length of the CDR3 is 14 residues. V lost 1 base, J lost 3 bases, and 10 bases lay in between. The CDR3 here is CASSLRGFDTEAFF. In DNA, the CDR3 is TGTGCCAGCAGCTTGAGGGGGTTTGACACTGAAGCTTTCTTT.

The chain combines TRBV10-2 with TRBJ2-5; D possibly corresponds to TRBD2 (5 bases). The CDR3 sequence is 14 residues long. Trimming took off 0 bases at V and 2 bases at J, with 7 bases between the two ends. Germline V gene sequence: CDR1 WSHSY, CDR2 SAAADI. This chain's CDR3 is CASSESEGQETQYF. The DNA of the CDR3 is TGCGCCAGCAGTGAGTCTGAGGGACAAGAGACCCAGTACTTC.

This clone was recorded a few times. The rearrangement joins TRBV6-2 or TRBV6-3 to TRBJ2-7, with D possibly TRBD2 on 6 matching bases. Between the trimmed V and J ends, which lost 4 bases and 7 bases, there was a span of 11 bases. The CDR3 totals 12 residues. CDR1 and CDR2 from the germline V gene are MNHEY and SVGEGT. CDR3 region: CASSLRGAEQYF. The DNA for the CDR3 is TGTGCCAGCAGTTTGCGGGGCGCGGAGCAGTACTTC.

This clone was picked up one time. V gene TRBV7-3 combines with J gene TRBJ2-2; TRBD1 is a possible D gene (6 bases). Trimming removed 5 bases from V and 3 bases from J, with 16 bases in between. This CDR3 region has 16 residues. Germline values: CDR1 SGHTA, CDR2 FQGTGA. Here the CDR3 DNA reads TGTGCCAGCAGCGACCGGACAGCGAGGGACACCGGGGAGCTGTTTTTT. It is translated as CASSDRTARDTGELFF.

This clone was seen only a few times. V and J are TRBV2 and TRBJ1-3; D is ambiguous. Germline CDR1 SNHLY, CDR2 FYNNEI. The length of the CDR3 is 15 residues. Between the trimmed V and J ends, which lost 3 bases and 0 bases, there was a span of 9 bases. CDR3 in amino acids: CASSEMRDSGNTIYF. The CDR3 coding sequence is TGTGCCAGCAGTGAGATGAGGGACTCTGGAAACACCATATATTTT. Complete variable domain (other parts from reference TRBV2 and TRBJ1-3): EPEVTQTPSHQVTQMGQEVILRCVPISNHLYFYWYRQILGQKVEFLVSFYNNEISEKSEIFDDQFSVERPDGSNFTLKIRSTKLEDSAMYFCASSEMRDSGNTIYFGEGSWLTVV.

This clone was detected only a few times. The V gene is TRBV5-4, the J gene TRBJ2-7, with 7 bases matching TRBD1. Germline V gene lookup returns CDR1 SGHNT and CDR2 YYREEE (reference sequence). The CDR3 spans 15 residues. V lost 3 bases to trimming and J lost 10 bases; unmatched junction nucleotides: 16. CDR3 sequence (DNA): TGTGCCAGCAGCTCGCGGACAGGTAACCCTGTTGGTCAGTACTTC. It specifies CASSSRTGNPVGQYF.

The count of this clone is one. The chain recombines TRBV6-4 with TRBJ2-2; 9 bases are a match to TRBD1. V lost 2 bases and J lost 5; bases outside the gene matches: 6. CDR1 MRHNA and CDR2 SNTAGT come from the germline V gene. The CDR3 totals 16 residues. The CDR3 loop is CASSDDMGQGTGELFF. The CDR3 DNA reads TGTGCCAGCAGTGACGATATGGGACAGGGAACCGGGGAGCTGTTTTTT.